A single sample is the source of the 8 T cell receptor beta chains below, sequenced in a study of T-cell reconstitution after alpha-beta-depleted transplantation in children. Construction of the TCRbeta library involved unique molecular identifiers. TCRdb passed the PCR reads through MiXCR, listing each CDR3 protein once. The data show 70,000 to 100,000 distinct CDR3 sequences, 9% to 15% seen once. The sample in question was PBMCs from the stem cell graft donor, obtained from the stem cell graft. These receptors were collected from a human donor who donated a stem cell graft to a child with inherited bone marrow failure.

The sample holds many counts of this clonotype. The V gene is TRBV29-1, the J gene TRBJ2-7; D may correspond to TRBD1 or TRBD2 (5 bases each). V was clipped by 4 bases and J by 6 bases, with 13 bases between them. The CDR3 is 12 residues long. Germline V gene data show CDR1 as SQVTM and CDR2 as ANQGSEA. Here the CDR3 reads CSVGGSLGEQYF. In DNA form, the CDR3 reads TGCAGCGTTGGGGGGAGTCTCGGCGAGCAGTACTTC.

This clonotype was recorded many times. The CDR3 reads CANRRSSNTGELFF. The CDR3 DNA is TGTGCCAATCGCCGGTCCTCGAACACCGGGGAGCTGTTTTTT. The chain employs TRBV7-9 and TRBJ2-2; D call uncertain. Germline V lookup: CDR1 SEHNR, CDR2 FQNEAQ (reference sequence). Trimming stripped 10 bases from V and 0 bases from J, with 12 bases between. The CDR3 runs to 14 residues.

The chain employs TRBV7-8 and TRBJ2-5, with 11 positions matching TRBD1. Germline CDR1 is SGHVS and CDR2 is FQNEAQ. The trim removed 3 bases at V and 5 bases at J, leaving 8 bases unmatched. CDR3 length equals 16 residues. DNA for the CDR3: TGTGCCAGCAGCTTGGACAGGGGGCTGTTTTGGGAGACCCAGTACTTC. Its translation is CASSLDRGLFWETQYF.

This clonotype was seen at least ten times. This rearrangement joins TRBV6-5 to TRBJ2-3; 8 bases line up with TRBD2. Germline CDR1 and CDR2: MNHEY and SVGAGI. Losses at the gene ends were 2 bases for V and 1 base for J; bases not matched to a gene: 5. The CDR3 consists of 16 residues. The CDR3 nucleotides are TGTGCCAGCAGTTACAATGCGGGGGGCCGCACAGATACGCAGTATTTT. Its translation is CASSYNAGGRTDTQYF.

This clonotype was recorded many times. This chain connects TRBV29-1 to TRBJ2-1; perhaps TRBD1 as D (6 bases). V gave up 3 bases and J gave up 2 bases, with 8 bases separating them. There are 13 residues in the CDR3. Per the germline V gene, CDR1 is SQVTM and CDR2 is ANQGSEA. The CDR3 DNA reads as TGCAGCGTTGAGAGGACAGCCTACAATGAGCAGTTCTTC. Amino acids: CSVERTAYNEQFF.

This clonotype appeared many times. The chain carries TRBV5-5 and TRBJ2-1; tentative D call: TRBD2 (6 bases). In germline, CDR1 is SGHKS, CDR2 YYEKEE (reference sequence). This CDR3 comprises 15 residues. The V gene lost 5 bases and the J gene lost 4 bases, with 16 bases spanning the gap. CDR3 amino acids: CASRPAGGEYNEQFF. The CDR3 nucleotides are TGTGCCAGCAGGCCTGCTGGCGGGGAGTACAATGAGCAGTTCTTC.

This clonotype occurred many times. The chain couples TRBV5-1 to TRBJ2-3; 7 bases are shared with TRBD1. This CDR3 is built from 14 residues. Germline V gene lookup returns CDR1 SGHRS and CDR2 YFSETQ. The junction had 6 bases not matched to a gene; V was cut back by 4 bases and J by 4 bases. CDR3 coding DNA: TGCGCCAGCAGCAGAGGACAGGATCCAGATACGCAGTATTTT. This gives the protein CASSRGQDPDTQYF.

Ten or more counts support this clonotype. DNA of the CDR3: TGCGCCAGCAGCTTAAACAGCGCAAGTCTCGAGACCCAGTACTTC. Translated: CASSLNSASLETQYF. J is TRBJ2-5 and V is TRBV5-1; D unclear. The germline gives CDR1 SGHRS, CDR2 YFSETQ. This CDR3 comprises 15 residues. The ends were cut back, 2 bases at V and 5 bases at J, with 16 bases in the middle.